The sequence of this T cell receptor beta chain was determined in a study of CD8 T cells in ankylosing spondylitis (dated by TCRdb to between 2016 and 2019). About the investigation overall: The study set out to find disease-linked TCR variants by profiling T cell receptor beta repertoires in ankylosing spondylitis patients and healthy donors. The full study cohort comprised about 24 ankylosing spondylitis patients and 110 or so healthy donors. Samples of peripheral blood were taken, and for ankylosing spondylitis patients, synovial fluid was collected as well.

The germline V gene sets CDR1 to SGHRS and CDR2 to YFSETQ. The cysteine opens and the phenylalanine closes a CDR3 of 12 amino acids. Only the CDR3 region is kept as DNA, spanning 36 bases read in frame from base 1. The germline ends are 11 bases apart after V is trimmed by 4 bases and J by 9 bases. This clonotype has at least ten counts. The antigen it binds to is not known. It has no much larger one-base neighbor in the sample; base qualities were not kept. Findings and caveats that apply to the study as a whole: Some motif variants were previously reported in synovial fluid and blood of reactive arthritis patients, suggesting common disease-initiation mechanisms. A CD8+ phenotype was shown by the disease-linked clones, which were found at relatively low frequencies in peripheral blood. A TCR beta motif of roughly 8 highly homologous amino acid variants appeared characteristic of blood from ankylosing spondylitis patients. The disease-linked clones were reported to be significantly enriched in matched synovial fluid samples from ankylosing spondylitis patients.

Sequencing instrument: Illumina HiSeq 2500. Quantitative 5'-RACE with molecular barcodes was used to prepare TCR beta libraries. The source study handled its data this way. A new computational method based on a probabilistic model of VDJ rearrangement was used to identify disease-linked TCR variants. TCRdb passed the public sequencing reads through fastp at Q25 and MiXCR, retaining productive beta sequences. A single entry per CDR3 protein holds the most common genes and DNA from its merged rows. It is TCRdb's table, rather than the study itself, that gives the V and J calls and clone size. For this sample there are about 130,000 distinct CDR3 sequences; 9.3% appear just once. 2.5% to 3.5% of the sample comes from the top ten.

The receptor was derived from a male donor with ankylosing spondylitis or in good health (not recorded which). Sequencing input: blood, either unsorted or a sorted T cell fraction (not recorded which). The chain is made from TRBV5-1 and TRBJ2-1, with no confident D gene call. CDR3 loop: CASSAQGGEQFF. The DNA sequence is TGCGCCAGCAGCGCGCAAGGCGGTGAGCAGTTCTTC.